The 19 T cell receptor beta chains below all came from one sample that was sequenced in a study of vaccination effects on CD4 cells after COVID-19. Only in-frame clones appear in the TCRdb table, and some are missing; sequencing was by immunoSEQ multiplex PCR. The data show over 55,000 clones, with roughly 75% seen just once and around 3.8% held by the top ten. Their cognate antigens are unknown. Within the ViraFEST assay, antigen-specific CD4+ T cells underwent expansion with viral peptide pools prior to sequencing. CD4+ T cells were isolated after around ten days of culture. All vaccine recipients tested negative for nucleocapsid antibodies and had never contracted SARS-CoV-2 infection. The sample here was CD4+ T cells from PBMCs cultured with HCoV-OC43 spike peptides, taken before COVID-19 vaccination. Indicated subset: HCoV-OC43 spike overlapping peptide pool stimulation. All receptors come from a human donor who received a COVID-19 vaccine.

V gene TRBV18 combines with J gene TRBJ2-2; D ambiguous. This CDR3 region has 16 residues. V gave up 6 bases and J gave up 6 bases, with 20 bases separating them. Germline assignment: CDR1 KGHSH and CDR2 LQKENI. As DNA, the CDR3 is TGTGCCAGCTCGCCAACCGTTGGGTGGAAACCCGGGGAGCTGTTTTTT. Translated: CASSPTVGWKPGELFF.

CDR3 sequence reads: CASSSPGEGGETQYF. Here the CDR3 DNA reads TGTGCCAGCAGCTCCCCCGGGGAGGGGGGAGAGACCCAGTACTTC. The V and J genes are TRBV28 and TRBJ2-5; possible D gene TRBD2, 7 bases. With 6 bases removed from V and 4 bases from J, the gap between germline ends came to 18 bases. The CDR3 spans 15 residues. Germline V lookup: CDR1 MDHEN, CDR2 SYDVKM.

V gene TRBV6-6 combines with J gene TRBJ1-5; TRBD1 is a possible D gene (5 bases). Germline-derived CDR1 and CDR2 are MNHNY and SVGAGI (reference sequence). The CDR3 consists of 15 residues. Between the trimmed V and J ends, which lost 6 bases and 3 bases, there was a span of 15 bases. The DNA for the CDR3 is TGTGCCAGCAGCTTCCTGACAGAGTCCAATCAGCCCCAGCATTTT. Translated: CASSFLTESNQPQHF.

This chain connects TRBV7-3 to TRBJ2-3, with 8 bases fitting TRBD2. V shed 2 bases, J shed 1 base, and the junction held 5 bases outside the gene matches. Germline V gene lookup returns CDR1 SGHTA and CDR2 FQGTGA. This CDR3 is built from 16 residues. In DNA form, the CDR3 reads TGTGCCAGCAGCTTATTGCCAGCGGGGGGCACAGATACGCAGTATTTT. Amino acids: CASSLLPAGGTDTQYF.

This chain connects TRBV6-2 or TRBV6-3 to TRBJ2-7; 7 bases are shared with TRBD1. This CDR3 region has 15 residues. The germline gives CDR1 MNHEY, CDR2 SVGEGT. After removal of 5 bases from V and 0 bases from J, the junction contained 7 bases not matched to a gene. In DNA form, the CDR3 reads TGTGCCAGCAGTGACTGGGACAGATTCTCCTACGAGCAGTACGTC. As protein: CASSDWDRFSYEQYV.

This chain links TRBV3-1 (or the pseudogene TRBV3-2) with TRBJ2-5, with 11 positions matching TRBD2. CDR1 is LGHDT, CDR2 YNNKEL, per germline (reference sequence). The CDR3 consists of 15 residues. With V trimmed by 4 bases and J by 4 bases, 5 bases remained unmatched. The CDR3: CASSPGLAVGETQYF. The CDR3 coding sequence is TGTGCCAGCAGCCCGGGACTAGCGGTGGGAGAGACCCAGTACTTC.

Only one count was recorded for this clone. This CDR3 is CASRRQGAADTQYF. As DNA, the CDR3 is TGTGCCAGCAGGAGACAGGGGGCCGCAGATACGCAGTATTTT. This chain connects TRBV6-5 to TRBJ2-3; TRBD1 matches 10 bases. V lost 6 bases to trimming and J lost 4 bases; unmatched junction nucleotides: 4. Germline V CDR1 and CDR2: MNHEY, SVGAGI. The CDR3 extends over 14 amino acids.

The table lists this clone with a few counts. This CDR3 is CATSDPHGPEGDEQYV. The CDR3 DNA reads as TGTGCCACCAGTGACCCTCACGGCCCGGAGGGGGACGAGCAGTACGTC. The genes are TRBV24-1 and TRBJ2-7; D is possibly TRBD1 or TRBD2 (6 bases each). V lost 4 bases and J 5 bases, leaving 20 bases between the germline ends. The CDR3 runs 16 residues. Per the germline V gene, CDR1 is KGHDR and CDR2 is SFDVKD.

This clone has only one observation. V and J are TRBV9 and TRBJ1-6; unclear D gene. There are 16 residues in the CDR3. CDR1 and CDR2 from the germline V gene are SGDLS and YYNGEE. The V end lost 2 bases, the J end lost 4 bases, and 13 bases lay between the germline ends. In DNA form, the CDR3 reads TGTGCCAGCAGCGTGGCATCCGGACTTTATAATTCACCCCTCCACTTT. Residues: CASSVASGLYNSPLHF. Looking up the rest from reference TRBV9 and TRBJ1-6 gives the full variable domain: DSGVTQTPKHLITATGQRVTLRCSPRSGDLSVYWYQQSLDQGLQFLIQYYNGEERAKGNILERFSAQQFPDLHSELNLSSLELGDSALYFCASSVASGLYNSPLHFGNGTRLTVT.

The V gene is TRBV27, the J gene TRBJ1-4, with D maybe TRBD1 (6 bases). Germline-derived CDR1 and CDR2 are MNHEY and SMNVEV (reference sequence). V was trimmed by 8 bases and J by 7 bases, leaving 14 bases between them. The CDR3 runs to 13 residues. The CDR3 is CASGARGGEKLFF. CDR3 DNA sequence: TGTGCCAGCGGAGCCAGGGGAGGTGAAAAACTGTTTTTT. Looking up the rest from reference TRBV27 and TRBJ1-4 gives the full variable domain: EAQVTQNPRYLITVTGKKLTVTCSQNMNHEYMSWYRQDPGLGLRQIYYSMNVEVTDKGDVPEGYKVSRKEKRNFPLILESPSPNQTSLYFCASGARGGEKLFFGSGTQLSVL.

The rearrangement uses TRBV7-2 and TRBJ1-1; D is uncertain. CDR1 and CDR2 (germline): SGHTA, FQGNSA. V gave up 5 bases and J gave up 3 bases, with 4 bases separating them. The CDR3 contains 11 residues. Here the CDR3 DNA reads TGTGCCAGCAGCGATTACACTGAAGCTTTCTTT. It is translated as CASSDYTEAFF.

The gene calls are TRBV7-2 and TRBJ2-1; TRBD2 agrees at 10 bases. The germline V gene has CDR1 SGHTA and CDR2 FQGNSA. The CDR3 extends over 14 amino acids. V lost 9 bases and J lost 6; bases outside the gene matches: 8. CDR3 coding DNA: TGTGCCAGTACAAAACTAGCGGGGACCAATGAGCAGTTCTTC. Translating gives CASTKLAGTNEQFF.

This clone was counted between two and nine times. The CDR3 DNA reads as TGCAGTGCTAGTGGAGGGAGCTCTCTCACTGAAGCTTTCTTT. It yields the protein CSASGGSSLTEAFF. The V call is TRBV20-1, the J call TRBJ1-1; D not certain. Germline V gene data show CDR1 as DFQATT and CDR2 as SNEGSKA (reference sequence). The CDR3 totals 14 residues. Trimming stripped 3 bases from V and 4 bases from J, with 15 bases between.

This clone occurred once. V is TRBV6-5 and J is TRBJ2-3; the D gene could be TRBD1 or TRBD2 (5 bases each). This CDR3 is 14 amino acids long. Germline V lookup: CDR1 MNHEY, CDR2 SVGAGI. The V end lost 7 bases, the J end lost 6 bases, and 17 bases lay between the germline ends. CDR3 DNA sequence: TGTGCCAGCACCCTCGGGACGTCCCGGGATACGCAGTATTTT. Amino acid sequence: CASTLGTSRDTQYF.

The chain uses TRBV6-5 and TRBJ1-5; TRBD1 aligns across 8 bases. V gave up 6 bases and J gave up 5 bases; unmatched junction bases: 6. The CDR3 has 14 residues. CDR1 is MNHEY, CDR2 SVGAGI, per germline. The CDR3 DNA reads TGTGCCAGCAGACCTACAGGGGGGGATCAGCCCCAGCATTTT. Encoded protein: CASRPTGGDQPQHF.

This rearrangement joins TRBV3-1 (or the pseudogene TRBV3-2) to TRBJ1-4; weak D call: TRBD1 (5 bases). Trimming stripped 2 bases from V and 9 bases from J, with 19 bases between. This CDR3 has 16 amino acids. Germline V gives CDR1 LGHDT, CDR2 YNNKEL (reference sequence). CDR3 nucleotides: TGTGCCAGCAGCCAACAAACGACAGTAGTAATGAAAAAACTGTTTTTT. Translated: CASSQQTTVVMKKLFF.

The V and J genes are TRBV18 and TRBJ2-2, with 10 bases aligning to TRBD1. The trim removed 6 bases at V and 7 bases at J, leaving 5 bases unmatched. The CDR3 totals 14 residues. Germline values: CDR1 KGHSH, CDR2 LQKENI. The DNA of the CDR3 is TGTGCCAGCTCTGCGACAGGGGGCCTCGGGGAGCTGTTTTTT. Translated, it gives CASSATGGLGELFF.

The V and J genes are TRBV6-2 or TRBV6-3 and TRBJ1-2, with D possibly matching TRBD1 (5 bases). Trimming took off 5 bases at V and 8 bases at J, with 18 bases between the two ends. This CDR3 is built from 14 residues. Germline values: CDR1 MNHEY, CDR2 SVGEGT. CDR3 in amino acids: CASSPGRSLRGYTF. CDR3 DNA sequence: TGTGCCAGCAGTCCGGGACGGTCTTTGAGGGGCTACACCTTC.

This clone has a handful of counts. The rearrangement links TRBV3-1 (or the pseudogene TRBV3-2) to TRBJ2-3, with TRBD2 as a possible D gene (5 bases). V shed 1 base and J shed 2 bases, with 13 bases lying between them. Germline-derived CDR1 and CDR2 are LGHDT and YNNKEL (reference sequence). The CDR3 is made up of 16 amino acids. The CDR3 is CASSQVFAGFTDTQYF. For the CDR3, the DNA is TGTGCCAGCAGCCAAGTGTTTGCGGGCTTCACAGATACGCAGTATTTT.